The clone carrying this T cell receptor (beta chain) was detected a few times. No antigen is known for it. This specimen comes from a study of cytomegalovirus exposure and HLA in healthy donors. Study results and caveats: Later work showed greater clonal expansion in HLA-associated TCR beta chains than in equally common others. In vitro experiments confirmed that a few CMV-associated chains were specific for CMV antigens.

Germline V gene lookup returns CDR1 MNHEY and CDR2 SMNVEV (reference sequence). The CDR3 length is 17 residues. V trimming: 5 bases; J trimming: 0 bases; junction bases outside the gene matches: 10. The PCR was carried out with 60 Vbeta primers and 13 Jbeta primers. The assay was immunoSEQ multiplex PCR, and TCRdb's table has in-frame clones only and misses some. The sample shows 150,000 or so clones, approximately 80% of them seen only once. The specimen was PBMCs. This chain joins TRBV27 and TRBJ1-2; 9 bases line up with TRBD1. This TCR was sampled from a man aged 25 to 40 in good health and CMV-seropositive. The CDR3 loop is CASSPYRGHNSNYGYTF. For the CDR3, the DNA is TGTGCCAGCAGTCCGTACAGGGGGCACAACTCTAACTATGGCTACACCTTC.